The entry below describes one TCR beta chain. CDR1 is SGHTA and CDR2 is FQGTGA in the germline V gene. This CDR3 has 18 residues. The V and J ends lost 5 bases and 0 bases, in that order; junction bases with no gene match: 11. The data derive from a study of T cell changes during pregnancy in multiple sclerosis. Sequencing was performed with immunoSEQ multiplex PCR; in TCRdb, only in-frame clones are kept and a portion is missing. The top ten clones hold 0.8% to 0.95% of a sample with roughly 90,000 clones, approximately 90% of them seen once. The rearrangement uses TRBV7-3 and TRBJ1-2, with 11 positions matching TRBD1. This specimen consisted of peripheral blood, obtained before pregnancy. This TCR was recovered from a female donor with multiple sclerosis, enrolled in a pregnancy study. This CDR3 reads CASSPGQGDGMTNYGYTF. The DNA of the CDR3 is TGTGCCAGCAGCCCGGGACAGGGGGACGGGATGACTAACTATGGCTACACCTTC.